This is a list of T cell receptor beta chains from one sample in a study of shared clonotypes between healthy human individuals. TCRdb keeps only in-frame clones here, not all; method: immunoSEQ multiplex PCR. This table holds about 2.1 million clones, about 93% found once. The sample taken for sequencing was naive CD8+ T cells from PBMCs. The receptors here all came from a man between 18 and 35 years old in good health. Some clones in this sample may be carry-over from other donors' samples. Each CDR3 is given with its conserved first and last residue. Each record gives: D gene, clone size, J gene, V gene, CDR3 length, CDR3 protein, CDR3 DNA. The D gene is left open where the match is weak. Where a row states a size, it is once, few, many or the class of an expanded clone; other rows omit it.

>.|once|TRBJ2-7|TRBV5-1|14
CASSYTGNPYEQYF
TGCGCCAGCAGCTACACAGGGAATCCCTACGAGCAGTACTTC
>.|.|TRBJ2-7|TRBV9|15
CASSVMAGPAYEQYF
TGTGCCAGCAGCGTAATGGCGGGTCCTGCCTACGAGCAGTACTTC
>.|few|TRBJ1-1|TRBV30|12
CAWTLGDTEAFF
TGTGCCTGGACCCTGGGGGACACTGAAGCTTTCTTT
>.|.|TRBJ1-5|TRBV6-1|15
CASSPSRGRGQPQHF
TGTGCCAGCAGTCCTTCGAGGGGAAGAGGCCAGCCCCAGCATTTT
>.|.|TRBJ2-1|TRBV1|19
CTSSAQREGTPGGCNEQFF
TGCACCAGCAGCGCCCAGCGGGAGGGGACCCCAGGGGGGTGTAATGAGCAGTTCTTC
>.|.|TRBJ1-2|TRBV4-3|15
CASSPTTGTYYGYTF
TGCGCCAGCAGCCCCACCACCGGGACATACTATGGCTACACCTTC
>.|.|TRBJ1-2|TRBV6-5|15
CASTFGGGPNYGYTF
TGTGCCAGCACTTTTGGGGGCGGACCTAACTATGGCTACACCTTC
>TRBD1|.|TRBJ2-7|TRBV29-1|13
CSVVGTVSYEQYF
TGCAGCGTTGTAGGGACAGTCTCCTACGAGCAGTACTTC
>TRBD2|.|TRBJ2-7|TRBV30|13
CASGIRDYYEQYF
TGTGCCTCCGGTATCCGGGACTACTACGAGCAGTACTTC
>TRBD1|.|TRBJ1-1|TRBV15|12
CATSTAGGAAFF
TGTGCCACCAGCACAGCAGGGGGCGCAGCTTTCTTT
>TRBD1|.|TRBJ1-1|TRBV5-1|15
CASSLVGQGAVEAFF
TGCGCCAGCAGCTTGGTGGGGCAGGGGGCCGTTGAAGCTTTCTTT
>.|once|TRBJ1-2|TRBV6-6|13
CASSYGASYGYTF
TGTGCCAGCAGTTACGGGGCAAGCTATGGCTACACCTTC
>.|.|TRBJ2-2|TRBV7-9|13
CASSLGPSGELFF
TGTGCCAGCAGCTTAGGGCCGTCCGGGGAGCTGTTTTTT
>TRBD1|.|TRBJ1-4|TRBV11-2|16
CASSSRGQGPNEKLFF
TGTGCCAGCAGCTCCCGAGGACAGGGACCGAATGAAAAACTGTTTTTT